A single sample gave rise to the 27 T cell receptor beta chains below, sequenced in a study of graft-versus-host responses after intestinal transplantation (dated by TCRdb to the early 2020s). What these receptors recognize is not known. According to the study, the label for this sample's time point signals: cells obtained before transplantation from donor or recipient. The library came from the immunoSEQ multiplex PCR assay. TCRdb stores this immuneACCESS table with in-frame sequences only. Part of the clones is absent; in the studies checked, under half of the shortfall reflects unresolved V genes, and no reason is known for the rest. In this sample the table shows some 130,000 clones, approximately 95% of which occur a single time. The ten largest clonotypes hold about 3.3% of the sample. The specimen was unstimulated CD8+ T cells sorted from spleen or lymph node cells, collected before intestinal transplant. The receptors come from a human donor who received an intestinal transplant.

The rearrangement uses TRBV9 and TRBJ2-7; a weak D match, TRBD1 (5 bases). CDR3 size: 14 residues. With 4 bases removed from V and 1 base from J, the gap between germline ends came to 12 bases. Germline values: CDR1 SGDLS, CDR2 YYNGEE. The CDR3 coding sequence is TGTGCCAGCAGCCCAAGGGGCCAGTCCTACGAGCAGTACTTC. Its translation is CASSPRGQSYEQYF.

The chain recombines TRBV5-6 with TRBJ2-1; D uncertain. CDR1 is SGHDT and CDR2 is YYEEEE in the germline V gene. Between the trimmed V and J ends, which lost 4 bases and 6 bases, there was a span of 5 bases. This CDR3 region has 11 residues. The CDR3 region has the DNA TGTGCCAGCAGCGGGGTCAATGAGCAGTTCTTC. Translated, it gives CASSGVNEQFF.

The J gene is TRBJ1-2, the V gene TRBV6-5; 7 bases line up with TRBD1. The V gene's germline CDR1 is MNHEY and CDR2 SVGAGI. This CDR3 spans 14 amino acids. The junction had 9 bases not matched to a gene; V was cut back by 6 bases and J by 5 bases. The CDR3 loop is CASRDGTAVYGYTF. The CDR3 DNA is TGTGCCAGCAGGGATGGGACAGCCGTATATGGCTACACCTTC.

V and J are TRBV25-1 and TRBJ1-5; no clear D. The CDR3 runs 13 residues. Germline CDR1 is MGHDK and CDR2 is SYGVNS. Trimming removed 6 bases from V and 4 bases from J, with 10 bases in between. The CDR3 bases are TGTGCCAGCAGCGGTGAAGGTAATCAGCCCCAGCATTTT. Amino acids: CASSGEGNQPQHF.

This chain uses TRBV19 with TRBJ2-5; 10 bases align to TRBD1. This CDR3 contains 14 residues. Germline V gene lookup returns CDR1 LNHDA and CDR2 SQIVND (reference sequence). V lost 9 bases, J lost 5 bases, and 9 bases stayed unmatched. DNA for the CDR3: TGTGCCAGCCGGGGGACAGGGGTGTCCGAGACCCAGTACTTC. Protein product: CASRGTGVSETQYF.

This CDR3 reads CASSYSGRSDEQYF. The CDR3 nucleotides read TGTGCCAGCAGTTACTCGGGCAGGTCAGACGAGCAGTACTTC. This chain connects TRBV6-5 to TRBJ2-7; D not certain. This CDR3 has 14 amino acids. V was clipped by 0 bases and J by 5 bases, with 11 bases between them. Germline-derived CDR1 and CDR2 are MNHEY and SVGAGI.

V and J are TRBV10-3 and TRBJ1-1, with 7 bases that match TRBD1. The J segment lost 8 bases and the V segment lost 3 bases, leaving 3 bases of the junction unmatched. The germline V gene has CDR1 ENHRY and CDR2 SYGVKD. There are 12 residues in the CDR3. As DNA, the CDR3 is TGTGCCATCAGTGATGGGACAGAAGAAGCTTTCTTT. Amino acids: CAISDGTEEAFF.

J is TRBJ2-1 and V is TRBV7-6, with 7 bases lining up with TRBD1. The ends lost 5 bases at V and 2 bases at J; junction bases unmatched: 6. CDR1 and CDR2 (germline): SGHVS, FNYEAQ. The CDR3 is made up of 15 amino acids. The CDR3 loop reads CASSLTGDAYNEQFF. The CDR3, as DNA: TGTGCCAGCAGCCTCACAGGGGATGCCTACAATGAGCAGTTCTTC. The full variable domain, rest sourced from reference TRBV7-6 and TRBJ2-1, is GAGVSQSPRYKVTKRGQDVALRCDPISGHVSLYWYRQALGQGPEFLTYFNYEAQQDKSGLPNDRFSAERPEGSISTLTIQRTEQRDSAMYRCASSLTGDAYNEQFFGPGTRLTVL.

The V call is TRBV29-1, the J call TRBJ1-1; 11 nucleotides line up with TRBD1. V gave up 7 bases and J gave up 0 bases; unmatched junction bases: 10. Germline V gene sequence: CDR1 SQVTM, CDR2 ANQGSEA. The CDR3 sequence is 16 residues long. This chain's CDR3 is CSGGTGGIGMNTEAFF. CDR3 bases: TGCAGCGGAGGGACAGGGGGGATTGGGATGAACACTGAAGCTTTCTTT.

This sequence joins TRBV28 and TRBJ2-3; D is ambiguous. This CDR3 contains 13 residues. The ends were cut back, 6 bases at V and 6 bases at J, with 13 bases in the middle. Germline CDR1 is MDHEN and CDR2 is SYDVKM. DNA for the CDR3: TGTGCCAGCAGCAAACACCCGCGCGATACGCAGTATTTT. Translating it yields CASSKHPRDTQYF.

V gene TRBV9 combines with J gene TRBJ2-5; TRBD1 aligns across 7 bases. This CDR3 is built from 16 residues. The V segment lost 0 bases and the J segment 5 bases; nucleotides outside the gene matches: 10. Germline V gene lookup returns CDR1 SGDLS and CDR2 YYNGEE. In DNA, the CDR3 is TGTGCCAGCAGCGTAGGTTCACAGGGGTATAGGGAGACCCAGTACTTC. It is translated as CASSVGSQGYRETQYF.

The chain carries TRBV9 and TRBJ2-1; 13 bases line up with TRBD2. Germline V lookup: CDR1 SGDLS, CDR2 YYNGEE. This CDR3 spans 16 amino acids. V shed 3 bases, J shed 10 bases, and the junction held 10 bases outside the gene matches. CDR3: CASSDPGLAGIREQFF. CDR3 coding DNA: TGTGCCAGCAGCGACCCGGGACTAGCGGGAATAAGGGAGCAGTTCTTC.

This chain links TRBV9 with TRBJ2-1; D may be TRBD2 (5 bases). Germline V CDR1 and CDR2: SGDLS, YYNGEE. CDR3 length: 15 residues. V was clipped by 3 bases and J by 3 bases, with 13 bases between them. The CDR3 region is CASSDPGIDYNEQFF. DNA of the CDR3: TGTGCCAGCAGCGACCCGGGAATCGACTACAATGAGCAGTTCTTC.

The chain recombines TRBV28 with TRBJ2-7; 8 bases match TRBD2. This CDR3 comprises 17 residues. The V and J ends lost 4 bases and 2 bases, in that order; junction bases with no gene match: 13. Germline V lookup: CDR1 MDHEN, CDR2 SYDVKM. The DNA of the CDR3 is TGTGCCAGCAGTTCCCGGACCGCGGGACTAGACCCCTACGAGCAGTACTTC. Translation: CASSSRTAGLDPYEQYF.

The chain has TRBV29-1 and TRBJ2-7, with D perhaps given as TRBD1 or TRBD2 (6 bases each). With 4 bases removed from V and 4 bases from J, the gap between germline ends came to 14 bases. CDR1 is SQVTM, CDR2 ANQGSEA, per germline. This CDR3 is 13 amino acids long. CDR3 sequence reads: CSVVGGIRYEQYF. The CDR3 DNA follows: TGCAGCGTTGTGGGGGGCATAAGGTACGAGCAGTACTTC.

CDR3 coding DNA: TGTGCCAGCAGTTACACTTGGGACTACGAGCAGTACTTC. Encoded protein: CASSYTWDYEQYF. The chain links TRBV27 to TRBJ2-7; D remains ambiguous. The germline V gene has CDR1 MNHEY and CDR2 SMNVEV (reference sequence). V was shortened by 4 bases and J by 3 bases, with 10 bases between the two germline ends. The CDR3 contains 13 residues.

J is TRBJ1-1 and V is TRBV5-4; D call uncertain. Germline V gives CDR1 SGHNT, CDR2 YYREEE (reference sequence). The ends were cut back, 0 bases at V and 0 bases at J, with 3 bases in the middle. CDR3 length: 13 amino acids. The CDR3 coding sequence is TGTGCCAGCAGCTTGGGATTGAACACTGAAGCTTTCTTT. It translates to CASSLGLNTEAFF.

The chain couples TRBV9 to TRBJ2-3; unclear D gene. V was shortened by 0 bases and J by 2 bases, with 10 bases between the two germline ends. The CDR3 runs to 15 residues. Germline CDR1 is SGDLS and CDR2 is YYNGEE. CDR3: CASSVARLHTDTQYF. CDR3 nucleotide sequence: TGTGCCAGCAGCGTAGCTAGGCTTCACACAGATACGCAGTATTTT.

The V and J genes are TRBV19 and TRBJ2-5; 8 positions match TRBD1. The CDR3 contains 20 residues. Per germline, CDR1 LNHDA and CDR2 SQIVND (reference sequence). J was trimmed by 11 bases and V by 3 bases; bases with no gene match: 29. The CDR3 DNA reads as TGTGCCAGTAGTATTGGGGAACGGGACAGGATCTACCTCGGTAAATCGATGCAGTACTTC. This gives the protein CASSIGERDRIYLGKSMQYF. The full variable domain, with the rest looked up from reference TRBV19 and TRBJ2-5, is DGGITQSPKYLFRKEGQNVTLSCEQNLNHDAMYWYRQDPGQGLRLIYYSQIVNDFQKGDIAEGYSVSREKKESFPLTVTSAQKNPTAFYLCASSIGERDRIYLGKSMQYFGPGTRLLVL.

The V and J genes are TRBV28 and TRBJ2-7; possible D gene TRBD1, 6 bases. This CDR3 is 17 amino acids long. Germline V gene data show CDR1 as MDHEN and CDR2 as SYDVKM. V lost 3 bases to trimming and J lost 1 base, with 19 bases between them. The CDR3 region has the DNA TGTGCCAGCAGTTTCCCACGACAGGACCCTCGTTCCTACGAGCAGTACTTC. Protein: CASSFPRQDPRSYEQYF.

V usage is TRBV4-1 and J usage is TRBJ2-7; 8 positions agree with TRBD2. There are 19 residues in the CDR3. V gave up 4 bases and J gave up 0 bases; unmatched junction bases: 17. Germline CDR1 MGHRA, CDR2 YSYEKL. The CDR3 DNA is TGCGCCAGCAGCCCGCAGACAGTCCCCGCGGGAGGCAGCTCCTACGAGCAGTACTTC. The encoded protein is CASSPQTVPAGGSSYEQYF.

The chain employs TRBV28 and TRBJ2-7; D may be TRBD1 (5 bases). Germline V gives CDR1 MDHEN, CDR2 SYDVKM. The CDR3 is 11 residues long. Trimming stripped 7 bases from V and 6 bases from J, with 10 bases between. CDR3 in DNA: TGTGCCAGCAAGGGAAGGGGCGAGCAGTACTTC. It specifies CASKGRGEQYF.

The genes are TRBV29-1 and TRBJ2-1; 8 bases match TRBD1. CDR1 is SQVTM and CDR2 is ANQGSEA in the germline V gene. V lost 4 bases to trimming and J lost 13 bases; unmatched junction nucleotides: 0. The CDR3 totals 9 residues. CDR3 residues: CSVAGGQFF. DNA of the CDR3: TGCAGCGTTGCAGGGGGCCAGTTCTTC.

This rearrangement joins TRBV19 to TRBJ1-5; no definite D call. Germline V gene data show CDR1 as LNHDA and CDR2 as SQIVND (reference sequence). The V gene lost 1 base and the J gene lost 0 bases, with 7 bases spanning the gap. This CDR3 has 15 amino acids. CDR3 bases: TGTGCCAGTAGTATAGGCACTGATAGCAATCAGCCCCAGCATTTT. Translation gives CASSIGTDSNQPQHF.

The rearrangement uses TRBV7-9 and TRBJ2-1; D possibly corresponds to TRBD2 (5 bases). The CDR3 contains 13 residues. Per germline, CDR1 SEHNR and CDR2 FQNEAQ (reference sequence). V dropped 8 bases and J dropped 7 bases, with 15 bases sitting between them. Here the CDR3 reads CASYLEDWNEQFF. DNA for the CDR3: TGTGCCAGCTACTTGGAGGACTGGAATGAGCAGTTCTTC.

This clone was counted between two and nine times. This chain connects TRBV6-6 to TRBJ1-3, with D possibly being TRBD1 (6 bases). CDR1 is MNHNY and CDR2 is SVGAGI in the germline V gene (reference sequence). Trimming cost V 4 bases and J 6 bases, with 13 bases left between them. The CDR3 runs 14 residues. Here the CDR3 DNA reads TGTGCCAGCAGTTTAAGACAGGAGGCAAACACCATATATTTT. It specifies CASSLRQEANTIYF.

V gene TRBV7-6 combines with J gene TRBJ1-5; D gene ambiguous. The germline gives CDR1 SGHVS, CDR2 FNYEAQ. The germline V and J ends were trimmed by 3 bases and 4 bases, with 10 bases remaining between them. This CDR3 contains 14 residues. This CDR3 reads CASSLGGLNQPQHF. CDR3 in DNA: TGTGCCAGCAGCTTGGGTGGGTTAAATCAGCCCCAGCATTTT.